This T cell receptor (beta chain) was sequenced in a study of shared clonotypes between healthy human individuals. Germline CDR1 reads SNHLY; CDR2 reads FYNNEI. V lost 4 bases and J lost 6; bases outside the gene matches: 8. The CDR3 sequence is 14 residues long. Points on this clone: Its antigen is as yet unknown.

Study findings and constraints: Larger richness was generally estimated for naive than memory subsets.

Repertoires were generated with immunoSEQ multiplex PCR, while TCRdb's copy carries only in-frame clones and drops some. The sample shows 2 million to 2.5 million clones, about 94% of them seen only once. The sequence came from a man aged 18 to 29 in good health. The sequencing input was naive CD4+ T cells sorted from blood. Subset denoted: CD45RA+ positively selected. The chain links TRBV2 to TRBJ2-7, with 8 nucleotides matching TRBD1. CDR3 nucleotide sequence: TGTGCCAGCAGTGTTCGGACAGGGAGAGTCGAGCAGTACTTC. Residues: CASSVRTGRVEQYF.